This T cell receptor beta chain was identified during a study of blood T cell repertoires in COVID-19. Here immunoSEQ multiplex PCR was the method, and the copy in TCRdb shows in-frame clones only, minus some. The table has over 250,000 clones, over 75% seen once. This clonotype was obtained from a human donor in a cohort sampled during active COVID-19. Sample: peripheral blood.

The CDR3 nucleotides read TGTGCCAGCAGCTTAAGGGGTGCCACCATGGGGGAGACCCAGTACTTC. Protein product: CASSLRGATMGETQYF. The gene calls are TRBV7-9 and TRBJ2-5, with D possibly being TRBD1 (5 bases). The length of the CDR3 is 16 residues. V was clipped by 2 bases and J by 5 bases, with 18 bases between them. CDR1 and CDR2 (germline): SEHNR, FQNEAQ (reference sequence).